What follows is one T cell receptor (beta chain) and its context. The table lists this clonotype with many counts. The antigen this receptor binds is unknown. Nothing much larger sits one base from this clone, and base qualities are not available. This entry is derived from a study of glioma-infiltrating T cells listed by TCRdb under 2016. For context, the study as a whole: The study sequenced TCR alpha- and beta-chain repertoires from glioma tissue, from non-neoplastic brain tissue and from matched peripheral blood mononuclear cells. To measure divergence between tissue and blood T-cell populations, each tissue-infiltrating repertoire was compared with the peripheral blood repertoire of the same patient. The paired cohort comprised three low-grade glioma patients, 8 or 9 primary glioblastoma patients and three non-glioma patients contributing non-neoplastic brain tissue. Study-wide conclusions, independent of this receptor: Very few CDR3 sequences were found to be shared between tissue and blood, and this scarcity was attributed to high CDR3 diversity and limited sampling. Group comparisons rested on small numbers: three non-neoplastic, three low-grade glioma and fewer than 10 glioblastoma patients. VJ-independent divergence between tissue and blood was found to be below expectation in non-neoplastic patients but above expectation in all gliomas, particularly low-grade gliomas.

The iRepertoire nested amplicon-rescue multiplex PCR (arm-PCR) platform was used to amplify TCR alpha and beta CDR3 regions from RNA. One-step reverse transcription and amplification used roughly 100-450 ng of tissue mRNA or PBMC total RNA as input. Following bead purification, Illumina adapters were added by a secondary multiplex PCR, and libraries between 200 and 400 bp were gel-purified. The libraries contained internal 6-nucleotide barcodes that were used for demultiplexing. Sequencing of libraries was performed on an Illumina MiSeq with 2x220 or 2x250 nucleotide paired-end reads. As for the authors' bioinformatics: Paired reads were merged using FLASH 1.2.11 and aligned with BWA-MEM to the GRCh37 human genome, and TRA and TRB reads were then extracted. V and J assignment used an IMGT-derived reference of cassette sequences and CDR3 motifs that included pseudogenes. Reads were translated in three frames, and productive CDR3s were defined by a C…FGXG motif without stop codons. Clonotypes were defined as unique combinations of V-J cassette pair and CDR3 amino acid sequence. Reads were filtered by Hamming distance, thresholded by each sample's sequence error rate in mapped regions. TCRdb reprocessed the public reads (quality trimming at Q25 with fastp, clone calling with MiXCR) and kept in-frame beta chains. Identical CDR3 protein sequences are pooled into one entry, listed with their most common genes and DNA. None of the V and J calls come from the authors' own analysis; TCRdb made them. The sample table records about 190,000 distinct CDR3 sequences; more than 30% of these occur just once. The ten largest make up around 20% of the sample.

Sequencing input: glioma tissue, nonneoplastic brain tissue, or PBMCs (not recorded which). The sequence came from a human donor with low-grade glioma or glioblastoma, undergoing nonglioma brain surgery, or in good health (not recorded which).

The CDR3 region: CASSRWTGPNTEAFF. The base sequence is TGCGCCAGCAGCCGATGGACAGGGCCGAACACTGAAGCTTTCTTT. This receptor chain uses TRBV4-1 and TRBJ1-1; TRBD1 aligns with 8 central bases. Ends trimmed: V by 4 bases, J by 1 base; bases unmatched to a gene: 5. The germline V gene gives CDR1 as MGHRA and CDR2 as YSYEKL. Including cysteine and phenylalanine, the CDR3 has 15 amino acids. Solely the CDR3 DNA is kept, with 45 bases framed from the first base.